The present TCR beta chain was sequenced within a study of control samples from healthy donors and cancer patients. Trimming removed 0 bases from V and 2 bases from J, with 11 bases in between. From germline, CDR1 is SGHTA and CDR2 FQGNSA. CDR3 length equals 15 residues. Only in-frame clones appear in the TCRdb table, and some are missing; sequencing was by immunoSEQ multiplex PCR. This sample has tens of thousands of clones; about 88% occur once, and the top ten carry around 5.4%. The J gene is TRBJ2-7, the V gene TRBV7-2, with D hard to call. This receptor was taken from a woman in her fifties or sixties in good health. The sequenced material came from blood. The CDR3 nucleotides read TGTGCCAGCAGCTTAGCCGGGCCTCACACCTACGAGCAGTACTTC. Amino acid sequence: CASSLAGPHTYEQYF.